This T cell receptor (beta chain) was found in a study of T cell responses to AZD1222 COVID-19 vaccine. Concerning this clone: Its target is unknown.

Per the germline V gene, CDR1 is PRHDT and CDR2 is FYEKMQ (reference sequence). The CDR3 is 14 residues long. V lost 1 base and J 0 bases, leaving 6 bases between the germline ends. Generated by immunoSEQ multiplex PCR, the TCRdb table keeps only in-frame clones and is missing some. The table records 140,000 to 150,000 clones, 89% of them present only once. Second doses were pooled across both intervals (about 4 or about 12 weeks). Study outcomes and limitations: There were vaccine-associated CD4 TCRs across spike, dominant at 160-218 and 743-854. Spike-specific TCR repertoires showed rising breadth and depth after two AZD1222 doses.

The sequencing here drew on peripheral blood, taken 28 days after the second AZD1222 dose. The TCR originated in an adult who received the AZD1222 COVID-19 vaccine. V usage is TRBV13 and J usage is TRBJ1-1, with D unresolved. The CDR3 region is CASSLAGMNTEAFF. In DNA form, the CDR3 reads TGTGCCAGCAGCTTAGCCGGGATGAACACTGAAGCTTTCTTT.